This TCR beta chain was found in a study of radiotherapy plus CTLA-4 blockade in lung cancer. Germline V CDR1 and CDR2: SGDLS, YYNGEE. CDR3 length: 14 amino acids. Unmatched junction bases numbered 1, after V lost 3 bases and J lost 4 bases. Details on this clone: Its antigen is unidentified.

TCRdb keeps only in-frame clones here, not all; method: immunoSEQ multiplex PCR. The table shows 120,000 or so clones, with about four fifths occurring only once. Study results and caveats: Alongside interferon-beta, early blood T cell clone dynamics were reportedly the best predictor of response. Radiotherapy plus ipilimumab was followed by expansion in blood of tumor-derived TCR clones.

The source was peripheral blood, collected from a patient treated with radiotherapy plus ipilimumab. The chain is built from TRBV9 and TRBJ2-3; TRBD2 agrees at 11 bases. The sequence was obtained from a human donor with non-small cell lung cancer who had a partial response to radiotherapy plus ipilimumab. The CDR3, as DNA: TGTGCCAGCAGCGGGACTAGCGGGCCAGATACGCAGTATTTT. Amino acids: CASSGTSGPDTQYF.